This T cell receptor (beta chain) was sequenced for a study of cytomegalovirus exposure and HLA in healthy donors. This clone showed up just a few times. Its target is unknown. Donors consisted of healthy bone marrow donors. Study results and limitations: A link between a missense DCLRE1C variant and TCR beta V- and J-gene trimming emerged from a later analysis. In an earlier analysis, in about 530 donors, most V segments appeared productive either ~87% or ~30% of the time. A reported reduction in N-insertions relative to the roughly 670-donor mean was seen in an Asian-associated ancestry cluster in a later analysis.

In the PCR, 60 Vbeta and 13 Jbeta primers were used. Assay used: immunoSEQ multiplex PCR; TCRdb lists only in-frame clones, some missing. The data hold some 170,000 clones, with about four fifths observed a single time. Germline V gene lookup returns CDR1 SEHNR and CDR2 FQNEAQ (reference sequence). The CDR3 totals 16 residues. With 5 bases removed from V and 0 bases from J, the gap between germline ends came to 15 bases. Sequencing used PBMCs. This chain connects TRBV7-9 to TRBJ2-3; possibly TRBD1 for D (5 bases). This clonotype was sampled from a woman under 30 in good health and CMV-seropositive. For the CDR3, the DNA is TGTGCCAGCAGCCCAGGGCTCGACAGAAGCACAGATACGCAGTATTTT. Its translation: CASSPGLDRSTDTQYF.